A selection of T cell receptor beta chains follows, all from one sample in a study of T cell repertoires in cytomegalovirus infection. One entry per CDR3 protein results from TCRdb running MiXCR on the reads. The sample includes over 450,000 distinct CDR3 sequences, about 11% of them seen just once. Sequenced: PBMCs. Receptors were obtained from a human donor in good health (CMV status not recorded). Some clones in this sample may be carry-over from other donors' samples. The CDR3 runs from the conserved cysteine through the conserved F or W. The D gene is left open where the match is weak. A clone size is listed for some rows: how often the clone was seen (once, few, many), or a class if it is expanded.

TRBJ1-2 | . | . | TRBV20-1 | TGCAGTGCTCCAAGCCCACTATGGCAGGGTAGTCGCCGGGGCTACACCTTC | CSAPSPLWQGSRRGYTF
TRBJ2-5 | many | TRBD2 | TRBV6-1 | TGTGCCAGCAGTGAAGCTCGACTAGCGGGGGGGGAGACCCAGTACTTC | CASSEARLAGGETQYF
TRBJ2-7 | many | . | TRBV11-2 | TGTGCCAGCAGCCCCCTAAACCGGAGGTTCGAGCAGTACTTC | CASSPLNRRFEQYF
TRBJ2-2 | many | . | TRBV7-3 | TGTGCCAGCAGCTTGTCCGAAGGGGGGTGGAGTAACACCGGGGAGCTGTTTTTT | CASSLSEGGWSNTGELFF
TRBJ2-1 | many | TRBD1 | TRBV12-3/TRBV12-4 | TGTGCCAGCAGTTTAGGCAGGGGGCTCTACAATGAGCAGTTCTTC | CASSLGRGLYNEQFF
TRBJ1-1 | many | TRBD1 | TRBV7-8 | TGTGCCAGCAGACCCGGGACAGAAAACACTGAAGCTTTCTTT | CASRPGTENTEAFF
TRBJ2-7 | . | TRBD1 | TRBV29-1 | TGCAGCGTTGAAGGGATACCGGGACAGGGGCCCTACGAGCAGTACTTC | CSVEGIPGQGPYEQYF
TRBJ1-1 | . | . | TRBV2 | TGTGCCAGCGGAAACAAGGGCAGGGGAACTGAAGCTTTCTTT | CASGNKGRGTEAFF
TRBJ2-2 | many | TRBD1 | TRBV12-3/TRBV12-4 | TGTGCATATTACAGGGGGCTGGCCGGGGAGCTGTTTTTT | CAYYRGLAGELFF
TRBJ2-1 | few | TRBD2 | TRBV20-1 | TGCAGTGCTCCCGGGACTAGCGGGGGAGCCTTTGGGGGGGATGAGCAGTTCTTC | CSAPGTSGGAFGGDEQFF
TRBJ1-1 | many | TRBD1 | TRBV7-9 | TGTGCCAGCAGCATATCCCCCCGAGGGGGCAAGGGGGCTGAAGCTTTCTTT | CASSISPRGGKGAEAFF
TRBJ2-2 | many | TRBD1 | TRBV7-9 | TGTGCCAGCAGCTCCCCGGGACAGGGGGGGACCGGGGAGCTGTTTTTT | CASSSPGQGGTGELFF
TRBJ1-6 | . | . | TRBV11-2 | TGTGCCAGCAGCTTAGACAGGCGATCACCCCTCCACTTT | CASSLDRRSPLHF
TRBJ1-6 | many | . | TRBV4-1 | TGCGCCAGCAGCCAAGTGATGGGTGGGCAGTCCTCCTATAATTCACCCCTCCACTTT | CASSQVMGGQSSYNSPLHF
TRBJ2-2 | few | . | TRBV20-1 | TGCAGTGCTAGAGCTGGCCCCACTGGAGGGGAGCTGTTTTTT | CSARAGPTGGELFF
TRBJ2-3 | . | TRBD1 | TRBV6-4 | TGTGCCACCAGAGGACAGGGCACAGATACGCAGTATTTT | CATRGQGTDTQYF
TRBJ2-6 | . | . | TRBV28 | TGTGCCAGCACCTCAGACAGGCTGACTGGGGCCAACGTCCTGACTTTC | CASTSDRLTGANVLTF
TRBJ1-6 | . | . | TRBV6-5 | TGTGCCAGCAGTTACAGTCGGCCTTCACCCCTCCACTTT | CASSYSRPSPLHF
TRBJ1-1 | many | . | TRBV11-1 | TGTGCCAGCACCCCCTCGGCAGCGGACACTGAAGCTTTCTTT | CASTPSAADTEAFF
TRBJ2-3 | many | TRBD2 | TRBV19 | TGTGCCAGTAGTACCGGGACTAGCGGGGCTAGCACAGATACGCAGTATTTT | CASSTGTSGASTDTQYF
TRBJ1-4 | many | TRBD1 | TRBV11-2 | TGTGCCAGCAGTGGGACAGTGGAATCAACTAATGAAAAACTGTTTTTT | CASSGTVESTNEKLFF
TRBJ1-3 | . | . | TRBV6-5 | TGTGCCAGCAGTTACAGCCGCTGGCAGATATACGGAAACACCATATATTTT | CASSYSRWQIYGNTIYF
TRBJ2-7 | many | . | TRBV4-1 | TGCGCCAGCAGCCAAGAAGGTACGTTTGGCTACGAGCAGTACTTC | CASSQEGTFGYEQYF
TRBJ1-4 | many | . | TRBV28 | TGTGCCAGCAGTTTACGAGGGGAGGCTAATGAAAAACTGTTTTTT | CASSLRGEANEKLFF
TRBJ2-7 | few | . | TRBV5-1 | TGCGCCAGCAGCTCCCTATTAGCGAATGAGCAGTACTTC | CASSSLLANEQYF
TRBJ1-2 | . | . | TRBV12-3/TRBV12-4 | TGTGCCAGCAGTTTAGCTCTCTCAGCAGGCACTCTTAACTATGGCTACACCTTC | CASSLALSAGTLNYGYTF
TRBJ2-3 | many | . | TRBV7-9 | TGTGCCAGCAGCCCCTGGACAGATACGCAGTATTTT | CASSPWTDTQYF
TRBJ2-3 | many | TRBD2 | TRBV7-3 | TGTGCCAGCAGCTCCCTCCGCCGTAGCGGGGGCACAGATACGCAGTATTTT | CASSSLRRSGGTDTQYF
TRBJ2-1 | many | TRBD2 | TRBV6-2/TRBV6-3 | TGTGCCAGCAGTTACTCTAGCGGGGGTCCCTACAATGAGCAGTTCTTC | CASSYSSGGPYNEQFF
TRBJ2-7 | many | TRBD1 | TRBV29-1 | TGCAGCGTCGAGGGAATTGGGACAGGGAGCTCCTACGAGCAGTACTTC | CSVEGIGTGSSYEQYF
TRBJ1-1 | many | . | TRBV6-1 | TGTGCCTGCGAAGGGACCCACGGTACTGAAGCTTTCTTT | CACEGTHGTEAFF
TRBJ1-5 | many | . | TRBV28 | TGTGCCAGCAGTTTAGTACTAGATAGCAATCAGCCCCAGCATTTT | CASSLVLDSNQPQHF
TRBJ2-1 | many | . | TRBV11-3 | TGTGCCAGCAGCTTACTTTTTGGGCGGTTCGTAAGCTCCTACAATGAGCAGTTCTTC | CASSLLFGRFVSSYNEQFF
TRBJ1-1 | many | TRBD1 | TRBV5-1 | TGCGCCAGCAGCTTACGGGGGACAGGGACGTCTGATGAAGCTTTCTTT | CASSLRGTGTSDEAFF
TRBJ2-7 | . | . | TRBV15 | TGTGCCACCCGTCCCGGGCAGTACTCCTACGAGCAGTACTTC | CATRPGQYSYEQYF
TRBJ1-5 | many | . | TRBV20-1 | TGCAGTGCTAGACGCCAGGGACAGCCCCAGCATTTT | CSARRQGQPQHF
TRBJ1-1 | many | . | TRBV5-1 | TGCGCCAGCAGCTTGGACGGGGAAGCTTTCTTT | CASSLDGEAFF
TRBJ2-5 | . | . | TRBV9 | TGTGCCAGCAGCGTAGAGGACCGTGGGGAGACCCAGTACTTC | CASSVEDRGETQYF
TRBJ2-2 | . | TRBD1 | TRBV20-1 | TGCAGTGCTAGAGAGGGGGACAGACTTACCGGGGAGCTGTTTTTT | CSAREGDRLTGELFF
TRBJ2-1 | few | . | TRBV2 | TGTGCCATCTATGGGTTGAGAGGCAGGGAGCAGTTCTTC | CAIYGLRGREQFF
TRBJ1-1 | many | . | TRBV7-9 | TGTGCCAGCCGACCCCCTATCAGGGCCATGAACACTGAAGCTTTCTTT | CASRPPIRAMNTEAFF
TRBJ2-3 | . | TRBD1 | TRBV27 | TGTGCCGGCGGAACAAGGGGGCTCTCAGATACGCAGTATTTT | CAGGTRGLSDTQYF
TRBJ2-2 | . | . | TRBV19 | TGTGCCAGTATCCCGGGATTCCTCGACACCGGGGAGCTGTTTTTT | CASIPGFLDTGELFF
TRBJ2-5 | few | . | TRBV18 | TGTGCCAGCTCACCGGCCGGAGGGGACCAAGAGACCCAGTACTTC | CASSPAGGDQETQYF
TRBJ2-1 | many | TRBD2 | TRBV7-2 | TGTGCCAGCAGCTCTTATAGCGGGAAGAATGAGCAGTTCTTC | CASSSYSGKNEQFF
TRBJ2-7 | . | . | TRBV3-1 | TGTGCCAGCAGCCATCCTCCCGGACGTACAGGGCTTGGCGTTCAGGCCCCCTACGAGCAGTACTTC | CASSHPPGRTGLGVQAPYEQYF
TRBJ1-4 | few | TRBD1 | TRBV12-3/TRBV12-4 | TGTGCCAGCAGTTTACCTGGACAGGGGGGATTGACTGAAAAACTGTTTTTT | CASSLPGQGGLTEKLFF
TRBJ2-4 | many | TRBD1 | TRBV6-1 | TGTGCTACTCGACAGGGAACCAAAAACATTCAGTACTTC | CATRQGTKNIQYF
TRBJ2-2 | few | . | TRBV19 | TGTGCCAGTAGTTCTTTCGGCCGAGGGACCGGGGAGCTGTTTTTT | CASSSFGRGTGELFF
TRBJ1-5 | many | . | TRBV7-2 | TGTGCCAGCAGCTTACAGAGCAATCAGCCCCAGCATTTT | CASSLQSNQPQHF